Sequencing of this T cell receptor (beta chain) was carried out in a study of T cells after somatic rescue of genetic block. Here immunoSEQ multiplex PCR was the method, and the copy in TCRdb shows in-frame clones only, minus some. The sample has tens of thousands of clones, around 92% seen once. The germline CDR1 and CDR2 sequences are LNHDA and SQIVND (reference sequence). The CDR3 is 16 residues long. The V and J ends lost 3 bases and 1 base respectively, with 10 bases between them. The genes are TRBV19 and TRBJ2-6; D remains ambiguous. Sequenced input: peripheral blood mononuclear cells (PBMCs). This sequence was found in a man aged 35-49 years. The CDR3 protein is CASSMGSVSGANVLTF. CDR3 nucleotides: TGTGCCAGTAGTATGGGCAGCGTATCTGGGGCCAACGTCCTGACTTTC.